The 29 T cell receptor beta chains listed next were all sequenced from one sample in a study of T cell responses to AZD1222 COVID-19 vaccine. TCRdb's copy holds only in-frame clones and misses some; the assay was immunoSEQ multiplex PCR. The data hold 170,000 or so clones, with 87% observed a single time. Sequencing used peripheral blood, obtained on day 0 of AZD1222 vaccination. Receptors were obtained from an adult in good health.

This chain joins TRBV28 and TRBJ2-7; no clear D. The CDR3 loop spans 16 amino acids. The germline CDR1 and CDR2 sequences are MDHEN and SYDVKM. The V end lost 1 base, the J end lost 3 bases, and 16 bases lay between the germline ends. This chain's CDR3 is CASSLSFRPPNYEQYF. The DNA of the CDR3 is TGTGCCAGCAGTTTATCGTTCAGACCACCTAACTACGAGCAGTACTTC.

This chain connects TRBV7-9 to TRBJ2-7, with TRBD2 matching over 7 bases. The CDR3 spans 15 residues. The trim removed 4 bases at V and 3 bases at J, leaving 9 bases unmatched. Per germline, CDR1 SEHNR and CDR2 FQNEAQ (reference sequence). The CDR3 DNA reads TGTGCCAGCAGCTCAGGGCCTAGCGGAGTCTACGAGCAGTACTTC. It yields the protein CASSSGPSGVYEQYF.

The rearrangement joins TRBV7-8 to TRBJ2-1; 10 bases match TRBD2. CDR1 is SGHVS and CDR2 is FQNEAQ in the germline V gene. V shed 6 bases, J shed 8 bases, and the junction held 4 bases outside the gene matches. The CDR3 loop spans 13 amino acids. Written as DNA, the CDR3 is TGTGCCAGCAGGTTCCTAGCGGGAGATGAGCAGTTCTTC. Its translation: CASRFLAGDEQFF.

The chain joins TRBV6-1 to TRBJ2-7, with D perhaps TRBD1 (6 bases). V lost 2 bases to trimming and J lost 3 bases, with 20 bases between them. The CDR3 covers 17 residues. Germline lookup yields CDR1 MNHNS and CDR2 SASEGT. CDR3 loop: CASSELQGQLRNYEQYF. DNA for the CDR3: TGTGCCAGCAGTGAACTCCAAGGACAGCTAAGGAACTACGAGCAGTACTTC.

This clone was detected only once. The chain uses TRBV24-1 and TRBJ2-1; TRBD1 aligns across 9 bases. The V and J ends lost 4 bases and 5 bases, in that order; junction bases with no gene match: 8. This CDR3 spans 16 amino acids. Germline V gene lookup returns CDR1 KGHDR and CDR2 SFDVKD. Here the CDR3 reads CATSEFTGGPHNEQFF. For the CDR3, the DNA is TGTGCCACCAGTGAGTTTACAGGGGGCCCCCACAATGAGCAGTTCTTC.

The genes are TRBV6-4 and TRBJ1-2; D possibly corresponds to TRBD1 (6 bases). Trimming took 4 bases from V and 6 from J, leaving 9 bases between them. The CDR3 spans 12 residues. Germline V gene sequence: CDR1 MRHNA, CDR2 SNTAGT. The CDR3 DNA reads TGTGCCAGCAGTGCACAGGGTAATGGCTACACCTTC. Amino acid sequence: CASSAQGNGYTF.

The chain has TRBV6-6 and TRBJ2-2, with D perhaps matching TRBD2 (5 bases). Trimming removed 5 bases from V and 0 bases from J, with 10 bases in between. The germline CDR1 and CDR2 sequences are MNHNY and SVGAGI (reference sequence). The CDR3 totals 15 residues. Here the CDR3 reads CASSVRGTNTGELFF. CDR3 in DNA: TGTGCCAGCAGTGTCCGGGGAACGAACACCGGGGAGCTGTTTTTT.

The rearrangement links TRBV28 to TRBJ1-2, with D hard to call. Germline values: CDR1 MDHEN, CDR2 SYDVKM. The CDR3 spans 13 residues. V lost 5 bases and J lost 4, with 11 bases in between. CDR3 bases: TGTGCCAGCAGTCTGCGTGAAGCCTATGGCTACACCTTC. It encodes CASSLREAYGYTF.

This clone was observed once. The chain links TRBV4-1 to TRBJ2-7, with D possibly TRBD2 on 6 matching bases. V was shortened by 3 bases and J by 2 bases, with 23 bases between the two germline ends. Germline lookup yields CDR1 MGHRA and CDR2 YSYEKL. The CDR3 covers 18 residues. In nucleotides, the CDR3 is TGCGCCAGCAGCCAGAACAGTCGGGGTCGGACTACAACCTACGAGCAGTACTTC. Encoded protein: CASSQNSRGRTTTYEQYF.

The chain couples TRBV5-4 to TRBJ2-5; unclear D gene. Trimming took 2 bases from V and 3 from J, leaving 11 bases between them. Looked up from germline, CDR1 is SGHNT and CDR2 is YYREEE (reference sequence). CDR3 length: 14 amino acids. The DNA for the CDR3 is TGTGCCAGCAGCTTCTTAGCTCAAGAAGAGACCCAGTACTTC. Encoded protein: CASSFLAQEETQYF.

The chain couples TRBV19 to TRBJ1-4, with D possibly matching TRBD1 (5 bases). The V gene's germline CDR1 is LNHDA and CDR2 SQIVND (reference sequence). Trimming stripped 5 bases from V and 3 bases from J, with 10 bases between. The CDR3 is 14 residues long. The CDR3 sequence is CASSWGSSNEKLFF. CDR3 DNA sequence: TGTGCCAGTAGTTGGGGCAGTTCTAATGAAAAACTGTTTTTT.

The chain recombines TRBV5-6 with TRBJ2-3; D not certain. The CDR3 is made up of 16 amino acids. Germline V gene data show CDR1 as SGHDT and CDR2 as YYEEEE. Trimming pared 0 bases from V and 0 bases from J, leaving 11 bases between. Here the CDR3 DNA reads TGTGCCAGCAGCTTGGCGGGCAGTCCCAGCACAGATACGCAGTATTTT. Its protein product is CASSLAGSPSTDTQYF.

CDR3 DNA: TGTGCCAGCAGCCGGGACAGGGGCTACGAGCAGTACTTC. It codes for CASSRDRGYEQYF. The chain carries TRBV7-3 and TRBJ2-7; 10 bases line up with TRBD1. The CDR3 extends over 13 amino acids. V lost 5 bases, J lost 3 bases, and 1 base stayed unmatched. Germline CDR1 SGHTA, CDR2 FQGTGA.

The chain is built from TRBV5-1 and TRBJ2-3; TRBD1 matches 10 bases. The length of the CDR3 is 15 residues. Looked up from germline, CDR1 is SGHRS and CDR2 is YFSETQ. The V segment lost 7 bases and the J segment 5 bases; nucleotides outside the gene matches: 10. The CDR3 region has the DNA TGCGCCAGCGACCGGGACAGGGGAGGAGGAGATACGCAGTATTTT. It is translated as CASDRDRGGGDTQYF.

The chain uses TRBV3-1 (or the pseudogene TRBV3-2) and TRBJ1-1; 7 bases agree with TRBD1. The germline gives CDR1 LGHDT, CDR2 YNNKEL (reference sequence). Trimming cost V 1 base and J 2 bases; bases outside gene matches: 7. CDR3 length: 16 residues. CDR3 nucleotides: TGTGCCAGCAGCCAAGGCTACGGGACAGCAAACACTGAAGCTTTCTTT. Its translation: CASSQGYGTANTEAFF.

This clone is a singleton in its sample. The CDR3 coding sequence is TGTGCCAGCTCACCGGTCGTGGGAACAGGGGGTTCCTACGAGCAGTACTTC. Protein: CASSPVVGTGGSYEQYF. The chain combines TRBV18 with TRBJ2-7; the match to TRBD1 covers 8 bases. The germline V gene encodes CDR1 KGHSH and CDR2 LQKENI. The CDR3 has 17 residues. Trimming removed 3 bases from V and 1 base from J; junction bases left unmatched: 11.

The chain recombines TRBV28 with TRBJ1-2; D not certain. CDR3 length equals 17 residues. Trimming took off 6 bases at V and 1 base at J, with 21 bases between the two ends. Germline values: CDR1 MDHEN, CDR2 SYDVKM. DNA for the CDR3: TGTGCCAGCAGAAACAAGGGATATAACCCTAGTAACTATGGCTACACCTTC. This sequence encodes CASRNKGYNPSNYGYTF.

This clone was recorded once. The V and J genes are TRBV27 and TRBJ1-1; 11 bases are a match to TRBD1. Losses at the gene ends were 5 bases for V and 3 bases for J; bases not matched to a gene: 8. Germline lookup yields CDR1 MNHEY and CDR2 SMNVEV (reference sequence). The CDR3 has 16 amino acids. CDR3 protein: CASSIIGTGGYTEAFF. The CDR3 DNA follows: TGTGCCAGCAGTATAATAGGGACAGGGGGGTACACTGAAGCTTTCTTT.

This chain uses TRBV2 with TRBJ1-2; D is unresolved. V lost 4 bases to trimming and J lost 2 bases, with 8 bases between them. This CDR3 has 13 amino acids. Germline loops: CDR1 SNHLY, CDR2 FYNNEI. CDR3 region: CASSGRGNYGYTF. CDR3 sequence (DNA): TGTGCCAGCAGTGGTCGGGGAAACTATGGCTACACCTTC.

The V gene is TRBV7-9, the J gene TRBJ1-1, with D possibly being TRBD1 (6 bases). With 4 bases removed from V and 2 bases from J, the gap between germline ends came to 8 bases. The CDR3 has 13 amino acids. The germline CDR1 and CDR2 sequences are SEHNR and FQNEAQ (reference sequence). In DNA form, the CDR3 reads TGTGCCAGCAGCTCACAGGGAAACACTGAAGCTTTCTTT. This gives the protein CASSSQGNTEAFF.

CDR3 bases: TGTGCCAGCAGGAGGGGCGTGGGTTTCACCGGGGAGCTGTTTTTT. It codes for CASRRGVGFTGELFF. V usage is TRBV11-2 and J usage is TRBJ2-2; D is possibly TRBD1 or TRBD2 (5 bases each). The germline V gene has CDR1 SGHAT and CDR2 FQNNGV. The germline V and J ends were trimmed by 6 bases and 4 bases, with 15 bases remaining between them. This CDR3 comprises 15 residues. The full variable domain, in which reference TRBV11-2 and TRBJ2-2 provide the parts outside the CDR3, is EAGVAQSPRYKIIEKRQSVAFWCNPISGHATLYWYQQILGQGPKLLIQFQNNGVVDDSQLPKDRFSAERLKGVDSTLKIQPAKLEDSAVYLCASRRGVGFTGELFFGEGSRLTVL.

The chain employs TRBV6-2 or TRBV6-3 and TRBJ2-1; 8 bases are a match to TRBD2. Per the germline V gene, CDR1 is MNHEY and CDR2 is SVGEGT. V was pared by 3 bases and J by 1 base, with 5 bases of the junction left unmatched. The CDR3 is made up of 16 amino acids. This CDR3 is CASSYRAGVSYNEQFF. For the CDR3, the DNA is TGTGCCAGCAGTTATAGAGCGGGAGTGTCCTACAATGAGCAGTTCTTC.

This rearrangement joins TRBV19 to TRBJ2-7, with D perhaps TRBD1 or TRBD2 (5 bases each). The CDR3 spans 15 residues. V gave up 9 bases and J gave up 2 bases, with 20 bases separating them. Per germline, CDR1 LNHDA and CDR2 SQIVND (reference sequence). The CDR3: CASRDLGTATYEQYF. The CDR3 region has the DNA TGTGCCAGCAGGGATTTAGGGACGGCTACCTACGAGCAGTACTTC. Based on the CDR3 plus reference TRBV19 and TRBJ2-7, the full variable domain is DGGITQSPKYLFRKEGQNVTLSCEQNLNHDAMYWYRQDPGQGLRLIYYSQIVNDFQKGDIAEGYSVSREKKESFPLTVTSAQKNPTAFYLCASRDLGTATYEQYFGPGTRLTVT.

The rearrangement joins TRBV7-2 to TRBJ1-5; D is perhaps TRBD1 (6 bases). This CDR3 region has 17 residues. Per germline, CDR1 SGHTA and CDR2 FQGNSA. V dropped 0 bases and J dropped 1 base, with 13 bases sitting between them. The CDR3 nucleotides read TGTGCCAGCAGCTTAGCATCCCGGGGGGCGAGCAATCAGCCCCAGCATTTT. Protein: CASSLASRGASNQPQHF.

The chain carries TRBV2 and TRBJ2-7, with 10 nucleotides matching TRBD1. Unmatched junction bases numbered 4, after V lost 4 bases and J lost 4 bases. CDR3 size: 14 residues. Germline CDR1 SNHLY, CDR2 FYNNEI. CDR3 bases: TGTGCCAGCAGTGCCGGGGACAGGGGATACGAGCAGTACTTC. Amino acid sequence: CASSAGDRGYEQYF. Full variable domain (remainder filled in from reference TRBV2 and TRBJ2-7): EPEVTQTPSHQVTQMGQEVILRCVPISNHLYFYWYRQILGQKVEFLVSFYNNEISEKSEIFDDQFSVERPDGSNFTLKIRSTKLEDSAMYFCASSAGDRGYEQYFGPGTRLTVT.

The rearrangement joins TRBV2 to TRBJ2-1; 7 nucleotides align to TRBD2. Trimming removed 8 bases from V and 6 bases from J; junction bases left unmatched: 10. The CDR3 totals 14 residues. Germline CDR1 and CDR2: SNHLY and FYNNEI. The CDR3 sequence is CASESGDYRNEQFF. The CDR3 nucleotides read TGTGCCAGCGAGTCGGGGGACTATCGCAATGAGCAGTTCTTC.

V usage is TRBV4-2 and J usage is TRBJ2-7; 8 bases align to TRBD2. V trimming: 3 bases; J trimming: 4 bases; junction bases outside the gene matches: 5. This CDR3 has 14 amino acids. Germline assignment: CDR1 LGHNA and CDR2 YNFKEQ. CDR3 sequence: CASSHLSGEYEQYF. The CDR3 DNA follows: TGTGCCAGCAGCCACCTTAGCGGGGAATACGAGCAGTACTTC.

This clone was counted a single time. The chain couples TRBV7-9 to TRBJ2-3, with 7 nucleotides matching TRBD2. The germline CDR1 and CDR2 sequences are SEHNR and FQNEAQ (reference sequence). Losses at the gene ends were 6 bases for V and 3 bases for J; bases not matched to a gene: 6. The CDR3 is made up of 14 amino acids. For the CDR3, the DNA is TGTGCCAGCAGGTCCAGCGGGAATACAGATACGCAGTATTTT. It codes for CASRSSGNTDTQYF.

This clone was counted only a few times. The chain employs TRBV4-2 and TRBJ2-1; the match to TRBD1 covers 8 bases. Per germline, CDR1 LGHNA and CDR2 YNFKEQ. The trim removed 3 bases at V and 7 bases at J, leaving 11 bases unmatched. This CDR3 contains 16 residues. This CDR3 is CASSHEDGTGANEQFF. The CDR3 DNA sequence: TGTGCCAGCAGCCATGAGGACGGGACAGGAGCTAATGAGCAGTTCTTC.